This TCR beta chain was documented in a study of cytomegalovirus exposure and HLA in healthy donors. Findings of the study overall: Some V segments, including TRBV6-2 and TRBV6-3, were excluded as indistinguishable. DRB1 showed the most TCR associations and HLA-C the fewest in a later analysis, as rates varied by HLA locus. In vitro confirmation showed three CMV-associated chains to be CMV antigen specific. After further analysis at a later stage, 17,000 or so TCR beta sequences were associated with HLA alleles at 0.05 false discovery rate.

13 Jbeta primers and 60 Vbeta primers were used for the PCR. The table came from immunoSEQ multiplex PCR; TCRdb's copy has only in-frame clones and leaves some out. The repertoire holds some 120,000 clones, with roughly 70% as singletons. This clone was recorded only once. The antigen is unknown. This sample includes further DNA sequences coding for the same CDR3. Trimming shortened V by 5 bases and J by 2 bases, and 16 bases separated the two germline ends. The germline V gene encodes CDR1 SGHTA and CDR2 FQGNSA. This CDR3 region has 15 residues. The chain links TRBV7-2 to TRBJ2-7; TRBD2 is a possible D gene (7 bases). The sequencing sample was made of PBMCs. The receptor's source is a man aged 25-45 years in good health and CMV-seropositive. CDR3 nucleotide sequence: TGTGCCAGCAGCCCTAAGGGGGGGCGTCCCTACGAGCAGTACTTC. Translated: CASSPKGGRPYEQYF. Variable domain in full (rest from reference TRBV7-2 and TRBJ2-7): GAGVSQSPSNKVTEKGKDVELRCDPISGHTALYWYRQSLGQGLEFLIYFQGNSAPDKSGLPSDRFSAERTGGSVSTLTIQRTQQEDSAVYLCASSPKGGRPYEQYFGPGTRLTVT.